This T cell receptor (beta chain) is from a study of long-term antiretroviral therapy in people with HIV (dated by TCRdb to between 2020 and 2023). Background for the entire study: The earliest samples were collected roughly a decade before the 2015 WHO recommendation for immediate ART, at a time when ART was usually postponed until CD4 counts fell. Whether ART initiation and durable HIV suppression were associated with changes in peripheral blood TRB repertoire composition and diversity was tested in a retrospective serial study. A total of some 200 cryopreserved PBMC samples came from roughly 30 adults with confirmed HIV infection and were collected serially over a mean of roughly six years (range 1-12). About two fifths of the roughly 30 participants with HIV were female. No cross-contamination during QIAcube processing was seen in test extractions of a monoclonal T-cell line run alongside 25 to 35 polyclonal samples.

To be included, a participant needed at least one PBMC sample from before ART initiation plus at least two post-ART samples. All participants with HIV were treated in the United States of America. Before DNA extraction, cryopreserved samples of roughly 1-10 million PBMC were thawed and washed. At the time of the earliest PBMC sample, participants with HIV were aged between about 20 and 60 years. PBMC samples from each participant spanned 1-4 timepoints before ART initiation and 2-8 timepoints after ART initiation, with a median of 7 samples. Serial HIV viral load, CD4+ T-cell count, ART history and demographic data were obtained for every participant. Using a Qiagen kit on a QIAcube, genomic DNA was extracted from unsorted PBMC, with samples processed in batches of 12. CDR1 and CDR2 are read off the germline V gene as SGDLS and YYNGEE. CDR3 length: 15 amino acids, cysteine to phenylalanine. Only the CDR3 DNA stays, 45 bases, in frame from base 1. Deletion took 3 bases off V and 2 bases off J, with a span of 11 bases between the germline ends.

Sequencing of the TRB variable region was done with the immunoSEQ hsTCRB v3.0 assay at survey level resolution. The targeted TRB sequencing depth was roughly 40,000-55,000 T-cell genomes per sample. An Illumina MiSeq with a v3 150-cycle kit was used to sequence the pooled TRB libraries. As for the original processing: Analysis of repertoires was carried out in R inside a reproducible Nextflow workflow spanning QC, data transformation and analysis. LymphoSeq2, an R package for AIRR-Seq data exploration, was used to implement custom analyses. Several samples yielding fewer than 5000 total TRB sequences were excluded, leaving 188 analyzed HIV repertoires. Among the roughly 190 retained HIV repertoires, some 57 were collected before ART initiation and fewer than 150 were collected after ART initiation. Repertoires were downsampled to 5000 TRB nucleotide sequences, and summary statistics were averaged over 100 downsampling iterations. The analysis kept only TRB sequences whose CDR3 regions were at least seven amino acids long. A Shannon entropy-derived clonality score and the Gini coefficient were used to measure diversity. In the repertoire networks, any two of the top 5000 CDR3 amino acid sequences were connected whenever the two sequences differed by an edit distance of one. Antigen specificity groups and MHC restriction were predicted for TRB CDR3 amino acid sequences with GLIPH2. To flag known CMV, EBV, HIV or tissue antigen associations, CDR3 amino acid sequences were matched against VDJdb and McPAS-TCR. Pre-ART, post-ART and control groups were compared with Wilcoxon signed-rank tests and Holm-Bonferroni correction. Here the immuneACCESS table is served through TCRdb, limited to in-frame sequences with V and J called. Missing clones are a known gap in these copies; in checked studies unresolved V genes cover under half, and the rest lacks a known reason. V, J and clone size derive from that table, while D and trimming were established from the DNA sequence. The sample table records tens of thousands of clones; 70% to 90% of these occur just once. The ten largest clones take up over 10% of the sample.

Points on this clone: Its antigen is not yet known. The sample holds no much larger clone one base away, and base qualities are not on file.

The paper as a whole reports these results and caveats: No data were available on ART adherence, viral resistance or therapy changes, limiting inferences about post-ART repertoire changes. Samples dated from 2004 to 2017, and the ART regimens used may be less effective than current ones. Unsorted PBMC were profiled instead of sorted CD4+ and CD8+ T cells because pre-ART samples had limited cell numbers. Since PBMC availability was limited, sequencing covered only the TCR beta chain, with no alpha chain pairing. CDR3 length ranges in HIV repertoires were narrower than in controls, and network structure suggested an antigen-experienced repertoire with only a slight naive shift after ART. Expanded TRB clones identified before ART initiation dominated the repertoire at all time points, although this dominance fluctuated and declined in many PLHIV after ART. ART initiation was associated with a significant increase in TRB diversity, but diversity stayed significantly below transplant donor controls even after long-term ART.

This clonotype originated in a man between 18 and 35 years old with HIV. The sample was unsorted PBMCs, taken 1.1 years after starting antiretroviral therapy. The chain is made from TRBV9 and TRBJ2-2; the D gene assignment is ambiguous. This receptor carries the CDR3 CASSDWNTNTGELFF. The DNA sequence reads TGTGCCAGCAGCGACTGGAATACCAACACCGGGGAGCTGTTTTTT.